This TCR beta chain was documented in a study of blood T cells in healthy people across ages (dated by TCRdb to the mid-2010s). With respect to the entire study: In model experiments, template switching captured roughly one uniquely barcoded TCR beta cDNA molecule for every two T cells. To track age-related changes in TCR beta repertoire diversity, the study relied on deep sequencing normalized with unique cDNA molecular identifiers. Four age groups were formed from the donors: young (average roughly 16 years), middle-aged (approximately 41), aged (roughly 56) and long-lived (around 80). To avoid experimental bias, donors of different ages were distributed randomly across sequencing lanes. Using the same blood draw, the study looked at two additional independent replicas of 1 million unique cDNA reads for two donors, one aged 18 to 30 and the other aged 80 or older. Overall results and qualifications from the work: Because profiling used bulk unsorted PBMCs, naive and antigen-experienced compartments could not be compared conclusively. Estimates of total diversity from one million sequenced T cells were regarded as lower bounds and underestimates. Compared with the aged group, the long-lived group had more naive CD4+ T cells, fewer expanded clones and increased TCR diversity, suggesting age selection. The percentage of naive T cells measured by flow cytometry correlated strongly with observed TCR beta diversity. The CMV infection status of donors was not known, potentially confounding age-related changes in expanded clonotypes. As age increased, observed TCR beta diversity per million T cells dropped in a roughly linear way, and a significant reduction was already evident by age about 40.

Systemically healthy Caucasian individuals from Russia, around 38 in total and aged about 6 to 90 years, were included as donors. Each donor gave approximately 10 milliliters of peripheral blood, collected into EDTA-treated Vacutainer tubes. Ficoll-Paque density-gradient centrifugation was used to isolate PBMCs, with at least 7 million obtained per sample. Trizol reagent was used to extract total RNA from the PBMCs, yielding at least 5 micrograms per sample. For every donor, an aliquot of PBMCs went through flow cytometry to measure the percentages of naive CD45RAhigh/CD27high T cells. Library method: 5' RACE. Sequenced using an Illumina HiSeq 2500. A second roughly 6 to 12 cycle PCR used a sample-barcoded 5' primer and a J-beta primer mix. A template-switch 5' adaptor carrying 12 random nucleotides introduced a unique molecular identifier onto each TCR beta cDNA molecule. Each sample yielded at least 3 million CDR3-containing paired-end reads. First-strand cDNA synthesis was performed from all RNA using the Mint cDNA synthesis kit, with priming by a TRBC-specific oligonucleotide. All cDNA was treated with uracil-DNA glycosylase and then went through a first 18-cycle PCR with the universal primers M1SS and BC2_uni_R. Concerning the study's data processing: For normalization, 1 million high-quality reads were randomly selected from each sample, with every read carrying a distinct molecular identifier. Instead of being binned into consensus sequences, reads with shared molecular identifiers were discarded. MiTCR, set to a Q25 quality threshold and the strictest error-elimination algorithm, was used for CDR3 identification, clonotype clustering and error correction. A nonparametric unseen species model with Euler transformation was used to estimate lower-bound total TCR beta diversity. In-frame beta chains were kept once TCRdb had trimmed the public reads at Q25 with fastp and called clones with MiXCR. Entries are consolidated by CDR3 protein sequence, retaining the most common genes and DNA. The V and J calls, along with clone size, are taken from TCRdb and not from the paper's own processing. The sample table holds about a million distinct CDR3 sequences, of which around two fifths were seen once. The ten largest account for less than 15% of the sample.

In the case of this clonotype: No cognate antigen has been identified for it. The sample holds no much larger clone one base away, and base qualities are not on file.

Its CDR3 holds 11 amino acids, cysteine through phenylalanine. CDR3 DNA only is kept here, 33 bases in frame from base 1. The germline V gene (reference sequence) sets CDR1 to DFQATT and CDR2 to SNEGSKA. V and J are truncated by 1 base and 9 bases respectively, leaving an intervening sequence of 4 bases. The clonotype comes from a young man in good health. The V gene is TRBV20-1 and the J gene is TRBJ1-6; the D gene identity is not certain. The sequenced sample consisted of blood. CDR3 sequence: CSARGPSPLHF. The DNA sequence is TGCAGTGCTAGAGGACCTTCACCCCTCCACTTT.